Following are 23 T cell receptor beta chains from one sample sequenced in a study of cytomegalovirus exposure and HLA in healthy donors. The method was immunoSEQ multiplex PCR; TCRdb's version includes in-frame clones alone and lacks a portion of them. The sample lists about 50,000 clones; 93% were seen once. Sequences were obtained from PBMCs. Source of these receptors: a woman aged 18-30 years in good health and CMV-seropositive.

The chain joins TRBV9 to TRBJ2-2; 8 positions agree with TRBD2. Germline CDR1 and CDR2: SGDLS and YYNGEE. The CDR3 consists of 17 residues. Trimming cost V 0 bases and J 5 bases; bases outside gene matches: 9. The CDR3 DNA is TGTGCCAGCAGCGTAGGAGGCGGGGGGCCCGGGACCGGGGAGCTGTTTTTT. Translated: CASSVGGGGPGTGELFF. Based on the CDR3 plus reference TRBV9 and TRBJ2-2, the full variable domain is DSGVTQTPKHLITATGQRVTLRCSPRSGDLSVYWYQQSLDQGLQFLIQYYNGEERAKGNILERFSAQQFPDLHSELNLSSLELGDSALYFCASSVGGGGPGTGELFFGEGSRLTVL.

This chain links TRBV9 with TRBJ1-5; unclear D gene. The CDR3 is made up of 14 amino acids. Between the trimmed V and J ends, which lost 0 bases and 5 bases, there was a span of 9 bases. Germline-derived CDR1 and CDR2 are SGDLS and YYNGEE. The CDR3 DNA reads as TGTGCCAGCAGCGTAGGGAGAGAGTATCAGCCCCAGCATTTT. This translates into CASSVGREYQPQHF.

The CDR3 bases are TGTGCCAGCCTCCGTCCCGAAACAGAGCAGTACTTC. Protein product: CASLRPETEQYF. The J gene is TRBJ2-7, the V gene TRBV2; D is uncertain. V shed 8 bases and J shed 7 bases, with 15 bases lying between them. Germline CDR1 reads SNHLY; CDR2 reads FYNNEI. This CDR3 is 12 amino acids long.

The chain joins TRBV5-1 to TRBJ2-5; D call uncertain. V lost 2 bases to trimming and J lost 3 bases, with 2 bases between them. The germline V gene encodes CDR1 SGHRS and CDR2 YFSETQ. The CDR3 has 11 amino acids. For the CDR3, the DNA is TGCGCCAGCAGCTTCGAAGAGACCCAGTACTTC. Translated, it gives CASSFEETQYF.

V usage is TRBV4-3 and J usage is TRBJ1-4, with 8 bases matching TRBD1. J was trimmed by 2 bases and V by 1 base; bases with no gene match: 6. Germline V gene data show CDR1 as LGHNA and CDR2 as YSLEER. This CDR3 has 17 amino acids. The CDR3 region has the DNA TGCGCCAGCAGCCAAGGGCCAGGGGGCGCGACTAATGAAAAACTGTTTTTT. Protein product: CASSQGPGGATNEKLFF.

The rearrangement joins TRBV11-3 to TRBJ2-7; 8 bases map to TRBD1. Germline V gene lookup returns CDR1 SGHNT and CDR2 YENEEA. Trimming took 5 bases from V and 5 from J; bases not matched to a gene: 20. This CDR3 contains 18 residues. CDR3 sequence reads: CASSPDPKLDRAVNEQYF. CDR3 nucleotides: TGTGCCAGCAGCCCTGACCCAAAATTGGACAGGGCCGTCAACGAGCAGTACTTC.

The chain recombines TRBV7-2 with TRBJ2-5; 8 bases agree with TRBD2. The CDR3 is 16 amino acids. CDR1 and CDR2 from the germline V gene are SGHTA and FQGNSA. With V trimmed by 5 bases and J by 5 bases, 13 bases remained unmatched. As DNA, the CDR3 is TGTGCCAGCAGCCCGGGCGGGACTAGTAGGCTTGAGACCCAGTACTTC. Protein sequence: CASSPGGTSRLETQYF.

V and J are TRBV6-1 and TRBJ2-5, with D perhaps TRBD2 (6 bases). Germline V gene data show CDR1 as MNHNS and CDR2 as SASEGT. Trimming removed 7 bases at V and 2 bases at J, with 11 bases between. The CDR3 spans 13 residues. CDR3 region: CASTAGGQETQYF. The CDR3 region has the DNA TGTGCCAGCACAGCTGGAGGGCAAGAGACCCAGTACTTC.

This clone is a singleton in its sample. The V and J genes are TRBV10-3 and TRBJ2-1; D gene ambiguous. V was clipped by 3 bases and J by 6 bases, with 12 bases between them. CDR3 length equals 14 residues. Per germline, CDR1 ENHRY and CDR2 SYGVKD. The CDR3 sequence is CAISDSSFFNEQFF. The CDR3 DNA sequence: TGTGCCATCAGTGATTCGAGTTTCTTCAATGAGCAGTTCTTC.

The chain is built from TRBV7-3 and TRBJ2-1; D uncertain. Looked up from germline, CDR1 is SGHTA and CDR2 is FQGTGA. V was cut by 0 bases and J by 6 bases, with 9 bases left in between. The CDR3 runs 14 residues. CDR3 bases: TGTGCCAGCAGCTTAACTCCAGGCCCCAATGAGCAGTTCTTC. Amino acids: CASSLTPGPNEQFF.

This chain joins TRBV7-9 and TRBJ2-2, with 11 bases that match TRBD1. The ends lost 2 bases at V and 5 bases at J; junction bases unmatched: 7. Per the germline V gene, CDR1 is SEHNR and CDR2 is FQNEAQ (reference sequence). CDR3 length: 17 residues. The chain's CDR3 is CASSLPWDRGTTGELFF. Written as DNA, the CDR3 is TGTGCCAGCAGCTTACCTTGGGACAGGGGGACGACCGGGGAGCTGTTTTTT.

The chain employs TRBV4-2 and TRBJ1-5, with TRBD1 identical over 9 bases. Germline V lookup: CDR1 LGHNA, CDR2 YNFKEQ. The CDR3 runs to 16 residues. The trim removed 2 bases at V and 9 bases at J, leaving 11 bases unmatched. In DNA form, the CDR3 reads TGTGCCAGCAGCCAACCCCTACAGGGGGCTAGCGGGCCCCAGCATTTT. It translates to CASSQPLQGASGPQHF.

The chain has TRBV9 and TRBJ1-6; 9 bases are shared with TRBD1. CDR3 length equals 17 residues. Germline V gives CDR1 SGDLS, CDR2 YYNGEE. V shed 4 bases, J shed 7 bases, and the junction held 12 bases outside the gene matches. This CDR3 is CASSPVGDRVRNSPLHF. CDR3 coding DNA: TGTGCCAGCAGCCCCGTAGGGGACAGGGTGCGAAATTCACCCCTCCACTTT. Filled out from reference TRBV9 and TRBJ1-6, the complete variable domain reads DSGVTQTPKHLITATGQRVTLRCSPRSGDLSVYWYQQSLDQGLQFLIQYYNGEERAKGNILERFSAQQFPDLHSELNLSSLELGDSALYFCASSPVGDRVRNSPLHFGNGTRLTVT.

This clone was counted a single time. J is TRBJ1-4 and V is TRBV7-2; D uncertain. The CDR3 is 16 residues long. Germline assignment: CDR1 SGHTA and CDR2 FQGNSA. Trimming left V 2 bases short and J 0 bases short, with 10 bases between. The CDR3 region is CASSLSGIATNEKLFF. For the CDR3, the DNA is TGTGCCAGCAGCTTAAGCGGGATTGCAACTAATGAAAAACTGTTTTTT.

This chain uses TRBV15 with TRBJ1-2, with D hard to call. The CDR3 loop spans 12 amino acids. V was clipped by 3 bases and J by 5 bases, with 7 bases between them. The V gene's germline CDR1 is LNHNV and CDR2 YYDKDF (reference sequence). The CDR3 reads CATSRASYGYTF. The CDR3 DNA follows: TGTGCCACCAGCAGGGCTAGTTATGGCTACACCTTC.

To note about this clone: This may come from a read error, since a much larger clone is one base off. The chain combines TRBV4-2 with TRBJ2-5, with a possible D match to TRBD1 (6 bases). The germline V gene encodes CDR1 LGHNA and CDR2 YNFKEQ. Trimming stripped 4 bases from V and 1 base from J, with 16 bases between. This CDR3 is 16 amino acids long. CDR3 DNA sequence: TGTGCCAGCAGCCGCGAAGAGGGGGACCGCCAAGAGACCCAGTACTTC. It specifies CASSREEGDRQETQYF.

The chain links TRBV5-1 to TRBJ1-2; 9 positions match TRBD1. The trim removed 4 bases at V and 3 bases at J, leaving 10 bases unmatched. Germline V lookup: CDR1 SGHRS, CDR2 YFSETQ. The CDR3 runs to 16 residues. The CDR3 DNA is TGCGCCAGCAGCATAGGGACAGGGAGTGGGGACTATGGCTACACCTTC. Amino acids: CASSIGTGSGDYGYTF.

The CDR3 loop reads CASSLGDRGTNSPLHF. The CDR3 DNA sequence: TGTGCCAGCAGCTTAGGGGACAGGGGTACCAATTCACCCCTCCACTTT. This chain connects TRBV7-9 to TRBJ1-6; 10 bases are a match to TRBD1. The J segment lost 7 bases and the V segment lost 1 base, leaving 4 bases of the junction unmatched. The CDR3 spans 16 residues. Germline-derived CDR1 and CDR2 are SEHNR and FQNEAQ (reference sequence).

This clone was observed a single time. The CDR3 loop reads CASSEWGGVPETQYF. CDR3 nucleotide sequence: TGTGCCAGCAGTGAATGGGGCGGGGTACCAGAGACCCAGTACTTC. This chain links TRBV6-1 with TRBJ2-5, with TRBD2 as a possible D gene (6 bases). Germline CDR1 MNHNS, CDR2 SASEGT. There are 15 residues in the CDR3. With 2 bases removed from V and 4 bases from J, the gap between germline ends came to 14 bases.

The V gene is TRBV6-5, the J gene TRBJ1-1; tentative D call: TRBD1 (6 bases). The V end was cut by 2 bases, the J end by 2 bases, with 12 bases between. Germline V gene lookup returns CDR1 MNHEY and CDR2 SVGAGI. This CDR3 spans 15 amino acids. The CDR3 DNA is TGTGCCAGCAGTTACACCGGACAGTTCAACACTGAAGCTTTCTTT. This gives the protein CASSYTGQFNTEAFF.

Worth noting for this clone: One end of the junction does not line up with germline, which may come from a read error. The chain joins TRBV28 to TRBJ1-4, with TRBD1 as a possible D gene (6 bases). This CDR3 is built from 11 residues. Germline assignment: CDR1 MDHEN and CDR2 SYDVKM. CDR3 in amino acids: CASSLNRRQEF. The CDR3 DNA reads TGTGCCAGCAGTTTGAACCGGAGACAGGAATTT.

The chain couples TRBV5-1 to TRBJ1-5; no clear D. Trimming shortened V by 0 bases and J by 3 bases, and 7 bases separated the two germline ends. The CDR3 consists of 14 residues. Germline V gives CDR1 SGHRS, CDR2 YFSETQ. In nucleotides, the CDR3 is TGCGCCAGCAGCTTGGGCCAGGACAATCAGCCCCAGCATTTT. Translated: CASSLGQDNQPQHF. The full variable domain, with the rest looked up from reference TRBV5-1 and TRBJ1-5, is KAGVTQTPRYLIKTRGQQVTLSCSPISGHRSVSWYQQTPGQGLQFLFEYFSETQRNKGNFPGRFSGRQFSNSRSEMNVSTLELGDSALYLCASSLGQDNQPQHFGDGTRLSIL.

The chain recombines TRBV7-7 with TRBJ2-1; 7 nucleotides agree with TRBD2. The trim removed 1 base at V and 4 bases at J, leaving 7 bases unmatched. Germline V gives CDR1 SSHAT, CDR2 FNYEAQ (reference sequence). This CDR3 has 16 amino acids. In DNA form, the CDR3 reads TGTGCCAGCAGCTTAGATGCTAGCGGCCTATACAATGAGCAGTTCTTC. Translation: CASSLDASGLYNEQFF.